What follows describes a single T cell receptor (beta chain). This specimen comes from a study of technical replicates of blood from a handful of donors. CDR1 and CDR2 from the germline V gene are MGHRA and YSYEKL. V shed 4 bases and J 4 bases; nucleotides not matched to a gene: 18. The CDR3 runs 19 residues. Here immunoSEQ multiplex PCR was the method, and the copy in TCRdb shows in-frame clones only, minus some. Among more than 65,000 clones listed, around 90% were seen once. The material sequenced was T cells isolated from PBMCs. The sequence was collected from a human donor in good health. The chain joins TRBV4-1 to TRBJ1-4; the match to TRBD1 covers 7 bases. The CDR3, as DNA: TGCGCCAGCAGCCTCCGGTTAGGGACAGCGTCGTTTAGTAATGAAAAACTGTTTTTT. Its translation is CASSLRLGTASFSNEKLFF.